This TCR beta chain was retrieved from a study of metastatic and nonmetastatic thyroid tumors (dated by TCRdb to between 2020 and 2021). Concerning the study at large: For patients with malignant and with benign thyroid disease, the researchers compared repertoires between peripheral blood samples and tumor or nodule tissue samples. General conclusions and limits of the study: TCR beta diversity was reported as significantly higher in malignant tumors than in benign nodules, in both blood and tumor samples.

This clone was detected a few times. The antigen it recognizes is unknown. One junction end does not reproduce the germline sequence, and a read error may be involved. The library was generated by PCR. Sequenced on an Illumina HiSeq 4000. High-throughput sequencing was used to profile the TCR beta-chain CDR3 region of every patient. The published analysis was carried out like this. Drawing on CDR3 differences between clinicopathological groups, the researchers built a classifier meant to tell apart patients with distant-metastatic papillary thyroid cancer. The Shannon index was used to assess repertoire diversity, and the Morisita-Horn index was used to assess tumor-blood repertoire similarity. TCRdb reprocessed the public reads (quality trimming at Q25 with fastp, clone calling with MiXCR) and kept in-frame beta chains. The V and J calls shown here were made by TCRdb, not taken from the authors' results. The sample records about 4,500 clones, approximately 17% of which are singletons. The ten largest make up 16% of the sample.

None of the patients had been given any treatment before thyroid surgery. Using T-cell receptor beta sequencing, the researchers looked back retrospectively at clinical samples from patients, gathered between about 2012 and 2019. The CDR3 sequence holds 15 residues, the cysteine and phenylalanine included. The entry retains the CDR3 DNA only, 45 bases that are in frame from base 1. The germline V gene supplies CDR1 MNHNS and CDR2 SASEGT. The chain is made from TRBV6-1 and TRBJ1-2; the D segment could be TRBD1, given 5 matching bases. The receptor was isolated from a female donor with papillary thyroid cancer or a benign thyroid nodule (not recorded which). Some clones in this sample may be carry-over from other donors' samples. The sequenced material came from adjacent normal tissue. The DNA sequence reads TGTGCCATCAGTGAAATCCCGCGACAGTGCTATGGCTACACCTTC. It specifies CAISEIPRQCYGYTF.